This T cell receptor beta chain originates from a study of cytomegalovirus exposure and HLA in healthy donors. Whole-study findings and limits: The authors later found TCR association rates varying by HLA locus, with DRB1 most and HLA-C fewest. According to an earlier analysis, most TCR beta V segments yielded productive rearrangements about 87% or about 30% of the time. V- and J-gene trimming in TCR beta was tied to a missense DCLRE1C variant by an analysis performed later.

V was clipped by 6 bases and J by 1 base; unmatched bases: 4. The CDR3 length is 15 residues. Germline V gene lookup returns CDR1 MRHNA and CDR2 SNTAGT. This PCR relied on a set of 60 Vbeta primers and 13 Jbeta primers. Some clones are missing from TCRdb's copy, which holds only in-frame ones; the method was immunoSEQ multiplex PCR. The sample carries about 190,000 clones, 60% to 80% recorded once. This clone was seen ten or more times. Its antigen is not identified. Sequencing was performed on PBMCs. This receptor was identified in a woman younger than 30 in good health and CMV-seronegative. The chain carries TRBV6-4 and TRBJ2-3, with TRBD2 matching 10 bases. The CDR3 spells CASSVAGGGTDTQYF. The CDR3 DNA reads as TGTGCCAGCAGCGTAGCGGGAGGTGGCACAGATACGCAGTATTTT.